This TCR beta chain emerged from a study of T-cell memory formation after mild COVID-19 (dated by TCRdb to 2020 to 2023). With respect to the entire study: Most TCR sequence clusters were specific to one of the two donors. In a couple of donors, T-cell clones that expanded and contracted after mild COVID-19 were tracked by sequencing TCRalpha and TCRbeta repertoires over time. The cohort comprised two young, previously healthy adult volunteers, one female and one male.

Measured from the cysteine to the phenylalanine, the CDR3 is 18 residues long. Only the CDR3 region is kept as DNA, spanning 54 bases read in frame from base 1. Trimming leaves V shorter by 5 bases and J shorter by 7 bases, with the junction holding 19 bases beyond the gene matches. CDR1 is given as MNHNY and CDR2 as SVGAGI, both from the germline V gene (reference sequence). This clonotype was recorded a few times. It lacks a known antigen. No base-level quality is on record; no much larger clone is a single base apart. Beyond this particular receptor, the publication reports: SARS-CoV-2 specificity of the second-wave clones peaking on day 37 was not confirmed. Balanced CD4/CD8 phenotypes were observed for clones contracting from day 15 to 85, whereas a bias towards CD4+ was observed for a second wave of clones expanding from day 15 to 37. Some responding clones were found in pre-infection memory, which suggests that pre-existing cross-reactive memory T cells took part in the SARS-CoV-2 response. Contracting CD4+ clones turned up mainly in the CM and EM memory subsets, whereas EMRA was where CD8+ clones were enriched. Only a couple of mild cases were covered in the study, and larger cohorts including severe cases with pre-infection samples were considered necessary.

Ficoll-Paque density gradient centrifugation was used to isolate PBMCs. Sequenced on an Illumina NovaSeq 6000. TCRalpha and TCRbeta cDNA libraries were constructed by 5'RACE with constant-segment primers, with sample barcodes and unique molecular identifiers being introduced. Trizol reagent was used to extract RNA from every sample. The libraries were amplified in two PCR steps, and the second step added a second sample barcode and Illumina TruSeq adapters. The libraries were sequenced on an Illumina NovaSeq using 2 x 150 bp paired-end reads. Per the authors' processing: The reads were demultiplexed and collapsed into UMI-guided consensus sequences using migec v1.2.7. With mixcr v2.1.11, UMI consensuses were aligned to TRA and TRB V and J templates and assembled into clonotypes. Clonotypes were classified as expanded or contracted when called significant by both edgeR and NoisET, with noise models trained on biological replicates. For edgeR calls, a false discovery rate-adjusted p below 0.01 and a log2 fold-change threshold of 1 were applied. As an exploratory analysis of dynamics, max-normalized trajectories of the 1000 most abundant clonotypes were examined by PCA with hierarchical clustering. Separately sequenced CD4+ and CD8+ repertoires were used to assign a CD4 or CD8 phenotype to each responding clone. TCRdb reanalyzed the raw reads on its own, using fastp at Q25 for trimming and MiXCR for clone calling, and kept in-frame beta chains. Here each entry gathers all rows of one CDR3 protein and keeps the most common genes and DNA. TCRdb's processing, not the authors' own work, is the source of the V and J calls. This sample gives over 500,000 distinct CDR3 sequences in total; about 18% of them show up just once. The top ten constitute about 8.6% of the sample.

The clonotype was recovered from an adult woman who had mild COVID-19 (a few samples of this study predate the infection). The sample titles of this study are shuffled in the database, so cell type and time point are left out; the donor was told from shared clones. This chain joins TRBV6-6 to TRBJ1-2; 10 central bases correspond to TRBD1. The sequencing input was PBMCs or a T cell subset sorted from them (not recorded which). CDR3 reads: CASSMRGQTADRGPGYTF. DNA sequence: TGTGCCAGCAGTATGAGGGGACAAACGGCTGACAGGGGGCCTGGCTACACCTTC.